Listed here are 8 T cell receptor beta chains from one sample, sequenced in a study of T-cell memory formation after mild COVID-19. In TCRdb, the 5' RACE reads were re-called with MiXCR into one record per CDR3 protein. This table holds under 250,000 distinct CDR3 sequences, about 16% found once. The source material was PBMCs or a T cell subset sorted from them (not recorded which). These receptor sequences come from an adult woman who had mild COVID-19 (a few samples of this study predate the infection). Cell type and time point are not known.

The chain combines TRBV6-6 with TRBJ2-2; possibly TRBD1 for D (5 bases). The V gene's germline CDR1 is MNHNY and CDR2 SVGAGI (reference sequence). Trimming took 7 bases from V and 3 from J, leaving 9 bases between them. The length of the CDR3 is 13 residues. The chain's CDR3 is CASTQADTGELFF. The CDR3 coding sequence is TGTGCCAGCACACAGGCCGACACCGGGGAGCTGTTTTTT.

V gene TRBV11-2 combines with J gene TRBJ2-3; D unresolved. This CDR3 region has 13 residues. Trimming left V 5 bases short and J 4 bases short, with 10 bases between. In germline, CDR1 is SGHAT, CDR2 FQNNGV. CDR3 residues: CASSQNLADTQYF. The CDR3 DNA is TGTGCCAGCAGCCAAAACCTAGCAGATACGCAGTATTTT.

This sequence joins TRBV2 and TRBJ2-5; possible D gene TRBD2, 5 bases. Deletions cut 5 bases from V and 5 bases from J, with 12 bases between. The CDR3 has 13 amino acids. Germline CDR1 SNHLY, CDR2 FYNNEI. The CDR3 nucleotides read TGTGCCAGCAGTACCAACAGAGGGGAGACCCAGTACTTC. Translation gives CASSTNRGETQYF.

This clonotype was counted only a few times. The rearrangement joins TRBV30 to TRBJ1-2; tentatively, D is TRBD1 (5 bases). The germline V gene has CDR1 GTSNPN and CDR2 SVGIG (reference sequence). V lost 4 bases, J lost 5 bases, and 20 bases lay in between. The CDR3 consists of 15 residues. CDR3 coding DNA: TGTGCCTGGAAGGCCCCATGGAGGGACGGTTATGGCTACACCTTC. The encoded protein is CAWKAPWRDGYGYTF.

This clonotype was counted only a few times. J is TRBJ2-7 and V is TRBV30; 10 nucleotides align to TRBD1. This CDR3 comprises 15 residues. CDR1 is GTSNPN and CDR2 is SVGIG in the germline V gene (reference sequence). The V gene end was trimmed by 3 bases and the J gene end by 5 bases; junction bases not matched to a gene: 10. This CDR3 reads CAWSVDYGTGDEQYF. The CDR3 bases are TGTGCCTGGAGCGTCGATTACGGGACAGGGGACGAGCAGTACTTC.

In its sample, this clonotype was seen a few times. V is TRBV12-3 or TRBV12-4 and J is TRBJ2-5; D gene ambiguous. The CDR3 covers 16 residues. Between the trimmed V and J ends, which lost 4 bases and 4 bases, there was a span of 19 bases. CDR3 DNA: TGTGCCAGCAGTTACCTTAGCTCCTCGGATGGAGAGACCCAGTACTTC. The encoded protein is CASSYLSSSDGETQYF.

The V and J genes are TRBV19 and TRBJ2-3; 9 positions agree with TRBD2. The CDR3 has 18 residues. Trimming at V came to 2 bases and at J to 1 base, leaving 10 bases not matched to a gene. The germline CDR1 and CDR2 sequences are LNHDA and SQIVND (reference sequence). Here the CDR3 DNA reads TGTGCCAGTAGTATATCTGGCGGGAGGGCCCTCGGCACAGATACGCAGTATTTT. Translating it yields CASSISGGRALGTDTQYF.

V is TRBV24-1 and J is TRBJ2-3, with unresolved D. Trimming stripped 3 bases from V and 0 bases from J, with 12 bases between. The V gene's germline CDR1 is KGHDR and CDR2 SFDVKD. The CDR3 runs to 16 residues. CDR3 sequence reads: CATSDPLGPSTDTQYF. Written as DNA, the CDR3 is TGTGCCACCAGTGATCCCCTCGGCCCGAGCACAGATACGCAGTATTTT.